This TCR beta chain was documented in a study of T cells in Graves' hyperthyroidism and ophthalmopathy. Overall study context: Initial diagnosis, before any treatment, was when peripheral blood was collected.

From RNA transcripts, TCR beta CDR3 regions were amplified. The primer set for the first-round RT-PCR of the TCR CDR3 was HTBI. TCRdb reanalysed the multiplex PCR reads using MiXCR and keeps one entry per CDR3 protein. The data hold around 97,000 distinct CDR3 sequences, with approximately 50% observed a single time. The germline V gene encodes CDR1 KGHSH and CDR2 LQKENI. The CDR3 length is 15 residues. V lost 3 bases, J lost 2 bases, and 13 bases lay in between. V and J are TRBV18 and TRBJ1-2; D call uncertain. The sample was blood. The clonotype originates from a middle-aged man with Graves' hyperthyroidism. The CDR3 region is CASSPRQLNNYGYTF. Here the CDR3 DNA reads TGTGCCAGCTCACCCAGGCAGTTAAACAACTATGGCTACACCTTC.